What follows are 27 T cell receptor beta chains derived from one specimen sequenced in a study of Ad26.COV2.S vaccination and SARS-CoV-2 variants. Here immunoSEQ multiplex PCR was the method, and the copy in TCRdb shows in-frame clones only, minus some. This sample has 350,000 to 600,000 clones; 80% to 90% occur once, and the top ten carry about 1.5%. Treatment meaning: about 20 received Ad26.COV2.S at low or high dose, single or two shots; roughly five received placebo; per-sample allocation not given. Vaccine and placebo recipients were sampled on day 63 after the first injection. Sample: peripheral blood, taken in a trial of Ad26.COV2.S vaccine versus placebo. These receptors were obtained from a person aged 18-65 years who received the Ad26.COV2.S COVID-19 vaccine or a placebo.

The chain joins TRBV5-4 to TRBJ2-3; a possible D gene is TRBD1 (5 bases). Trimming left V 3 bases short and J 5 bases short, with 22 bases between. There are 17 residues in the CDR3. The V gene's germline CDR1 is SGHNT and CDR2 YYREEE (reference sequence). The CDR3 region is CASSWNLHQGQGDTQYF. For the CDR3, the DNA is TGTGCCAGCAGCTGGAATCTCCACCAGGGTCAAGGAGATACGCAGTATTTT.

The chain uses TRBV19 and TRBJ2-3; D is possibly TRBD1 (6 bases). Germline V gene data show CDR1 as LNHDA and CDR2 as SQIVND (reference sequence). Trimming removed 6 bases from V and 3 bases from J, with 25 bases in between. CDR3 length equals 18 residues. CDR3 region: CASSPRTGLGPNTDTQYF. Written as DNA, the CDR3 is TGTGCCAGTAGCCCCCGAACAGGGCTCGGGCCGAATACAGATACGCAGTATTTT. Full variable domain (missing parts from reference TRBV19 and TRBJ2-3): DGGITQSPKYLFRKEGQNVTLSCEQNLNHDAMYWYRQDPGQGLRLIYYSQIVNDFQKGDIAEGYSVSREKKESFPLTVTSAQKNPTAFYLCASSPRTGLGPNTDTQYFGPGTRLTVL.

This clone has at least ten counts. The V and J genes are TRBV6-6 and TRBJ1-6; 10 bases line up with TRBD1. V lost 7 bases, J lost 13 bases, and 13 bases stayed unmatched. The CDR3 runs to 15 residues. Germline CDR1 and CDR2: MNHNY and SVGAGI (reference sequence). The CDR3 DNA is TGTGCCAGCACCCTAGGCGGAGGACAGGGGGTCCCCCTCCACTTT. Translating gives CASTLGGGQGVPLHF.

The chain joins TRBV13 to TRBJ1-6; D remains ambiguous. Germline V gives CDR1 PRHDT, CDR2 FYEKMQ (reference sequence). Trimming shortened V by 3 bases and J by 7 bases, and 4 bases separated the two germline ends. The CDR3 is 12 amino acids. In DNA form, the CDR3 reads TGTGCCAGCAGCTTGGGGAATTCACCCCTCCACTTT. It translates to CASSLGNSPLHF.

The V gene is TRBV29-1, the J gene TRBJ2-1, with 7 bases that match TRBD2. The CDR3 consists of 12 residues. CDR1 and CDR2 (germline): SQVTM, ANQGSEA. With 4 bases clipped from V and 9 bases from J, the junction kept 6 bases outside the gene matches. This CDR3 reads CSVARELGEQFF. The CDR3 DNA reads as TGCAGCGTTGCGCGGGAGTTGGGTGAGCAGTTCTTC.

This chain links TRBV4-1 with TRBJ2-1, with 7 bases that match TRBD2. Germline lookup yields CDR1 MGHRA and CDR2 YSYEKL. Trimming removed 1 base from V and 0 bases from J; junction bases left unmatched: 3. The CDR3 runs 16 residues. CDR3 amino acids: CASSQALAASYNEQFF. The CDR3 coding sequence is TGCGCCAGCAGCCAAGCCCTAGCGGCCTCCTACAATGAGCAGTTCTTC.

CDR3 sequence (DNA): TGTGCCAGCATAGGACTAAGGGGCACAGATACGCAGTATTTT. This encodes CASIGLRGTDTQYF. The chain is built from TRBV28 and TRBJ2-3, with D possibly matching TRBD2 (6 bases). Germline V gene sequence: CDR1 MDHEN, CDR2 SYDVKM. V was cut by 7 bases and J by 1 base, with 12 bases left in between. The CDR3 length is 14 residues.

The chain has TRBV7-9 and TRBJ1-2; no reliable D call. Germline CDR1 is SEHNR and CDR2 is FQNEAQ (reference sequence). Trimming stripped 0 bases from V and 6 bases from J, with 8 bases between. The CDR3 covers 13 residues. The CDR3 coding sequence is TGTGCCAGCAGCTTAGCGGAGGCCCATGGCTACACCTTC. Protein product: CASSLAEAHGYTF.

The chain carries TRBV4-1 and TRBJ1-5, with TRBD1 matching over 10 bases. After removal of 0 bases from V and 0 bases from J, the junction contained 11 bases not matched to a gene. Germline V gene lookup returns CDR1 MGHRA and CDR2 YSYEKL. The CDR3 covers 20 residues. The CDR3 loop is CASSQETSGTGVFSNQPQHF. The CDR3 nucleotides read TGCGCCAGCAGCCAAGAGACATCCGGGACAGGGGTATTTAGCAATCAGCCCCAGCATTTT.

The rearrangement links TRBV2 to TRBJ1-6, with 8 bases fitting TRBD1. The germline V gene has CDR1 SNHLY and CDR2 FYNNEI. The CDR3 spans 15 residues. Losses at the gene ends were 4 bases for V and 10 bases for J; bases not matched to a gene: 9. The chain's CDR3 is CASSVTGDMGSPLHF. CDR3 in DNA: TGTGCCAGCAGTGTGACAGGGGATATGGGATCACCCCTCCACTTT.

The count of this clone is one. DNA for the CDR3: TGTGCCAGTAGTGGTGAGGGCGACGTCGTTAACTATGGCTACACCTTC. Residues: CASSGEGDVVNYGYTF. The chain has TRBV19 and TRBJ1-2; D is unclear. This CDR3 has 16 amino acids. Trimming left V 5 bases short and J 1 base short, with 17 bases between. Germline values: CDR1 LNHDA, CDR2 SQIVND (reference sequence).

Only a few counts were recorded for this clone. The chain couples TRBV5-1 to TRBJ1-1, with TRBD1 identical over 9 bases. The J segment lost 5 bases and the V segment lost 4 bases, leaving 6 bases of the junction unmatched. The CDR3 loop spans 14 amino acids. The germline V gene encodes CDR1 SGHRS and CDR2 YFSETQ. The DNA of the CDR3 is TGCGCCAGCAGCCTGGGGACAGGGAGGACTGAAGCTTTCTTT. The encoded protein is CASSLGTGRTEAFF.

This chain uses TRBV19 with TRBJ2-7, with 10 bases matching TRBD1. J gave up 4 bases and V 6 bases, and 9 bases lay outside the gene matches. This CDR3 is 15 amino acids long. The germline V gene encodes CDR1 LNHDA and CDR2 SQIVND (reference sequence). The CDR3 spells CASSLRTGGSYEQYF. CDR3 bases: TGTGCCAGTAGCCTCAGGACAGGGGGTTCTTACGAGCAGTACTTC.

The rearrangement uses TRBV3-1 (or the pseudogene TRBV3-2) and TRBJ1-3; TRBD1 aligns across 9 bases. The CDR3 is 16 residues long. Trimming took 4 bases from V and 2 from J; bases not matched to a gene: 6. Germline CDR1 LGHDT, CDR2 YNNKEL (reference sequence). The CDR3 sequence is CASSPGQGRTGNTIYF. CDR3 DNA sequence: TGTGCCAGCAGCCCCGGACAGGGGAGGACTGGAAACACCATATATTTT.

The V call is TRBV6-5, the J call TRBJ1-1; D gene ambiguous. The germline gives CDR1 MNHEY, CDR2 SVGAGI. V lost 2 bases, J lost 1 base, and 8 bases lay in between. The CDR3 loop spans 14 amino acids. CDR3 in amino acids: CASSYGQQNTEAFF. In DNA, the CDR3 is TGTGCCAGCAGTTACGGGCAGCAGAACACTGAAGCTTTCTTT.

There are a few counts of this clone. The V gene is TRBV6-5, the J gene TRBJ1-1; D call uncertain. Germline assignment: CDR1 MNHEY and CDR2 SVGAGI. V lost 7 bases to trimming and J lost 1 base, with 4 bases between them. CDR3 length: 11 residues. The CDR3 reads CASKRNTEAFF. CDR3 bases: TGTGCCAGCAAGCGGAACACTGAAGCTTTCTTT.

This clone was seen only a few times. The chain recombines TRBV19 with TRBJ1-5; TRBD1 agrees at 7 bases. Germline V gives CDR1 LNHDA, CDR2 SQIVND (reference sequence). The CDR3 totals 14 residues. J was trimmed by 4 bases and V by 8 bases; bases with no gene match: 8. CDR3 protein: CASSSGTANQPQHF. The CDR3 DNA reads as TGTGCCAGTTCTTCCGGGACAGCTAATCAGCCCCAGCATTTT.

This sequence joins TRBV5-1 and TRBJ2-1, with 8 bases lining up with TRBD1. The germline V gene encodes CDR1 SGHRS and CDR2 YFSETQ. V was clipped by 3 bases and J by 6 bases; unmatched bases: 11. The CDR3 loop spans 16 amino acids. Here the CDR3 reads CASSYSGTGGGNEQFF. CDR3 bases: TGCGCCAGCAGCTATTCCGGGACAGGAGGTGGCAATGAGCAGTTCTTC. The entire variable domain, with the rest obtained from reference TRBV5-1 and TRBJ2-1, is as follows: KAGVTQTPRYLIKTRGQQVTLSCSPISGHRSVSWYQQTPGQGLQFLFEYFSETQRNKGNFPGRFSGRQFSNSRSEMNVSTLELGDSALYLCASSYSGTGGGNEQFFGPGTRLTVL.

V gene TRBV18 combines with J gene TRBJ2-7, with 10 bases that match TRBD1. The V gene end was trimmed by 3 bases and the J gene end by 4 bases; junction bases not matched to a gene: 6. Germline V CDR1 and CDR2: KGHSH, LQKENI. The CDR3 runs 15 residues. CDR3 in DNA: TGTGCCAGCTCACCTACCGGGACAGGGGAATACGAGCAGTACTTC. It yields the protein CASSPTGTGEYEQYF.

V and J are TRBV27 and TRBJ1-1, with 8 bases matching TRBD1. V trimming: 4 bases; J trimming: 5 bases; junction bases outside the gene matches: 9. CDR1 is MNHEY, CDR2 SMNVEV, per germline (reference sequence). The CDR3 loop spans 15 amino acids. The CDR3: CASSSRTGWGTEAFF. The CDR3 coding sequence is TGTGCCAGCAGTTCCCGGACAGGGTGGGGAACTGAAGCTTTCTTT.

The chain couples TRBV7-2 to TRBJ2-7, with D tentatively TRBD2 (6 bases). Trimming removed 3 bases at V and 3 bases at J, with 9 bases between. CDR1 SGHTA and CDR2 FQGNSA come from the germline V gene. The length of the CDR3 is 13 residues. CDR3 bases: TGTGCCAGCAGCTTTAACGGGGGCTACGAGCAGTACTTC. It is translated as CASSFNGGYEQYF.

The V and J genes are TRBV6-5 and TRBJ2-7; D uncertain. V was shortened by 5 bases and J by 3 bases, with 11 bases between the two germline ends. CDR1 is MNHEY, CDR2 SVGAGI, per germline. This CDR3 comprises 13 residues. CDR3 region: CASSNSRVYEQYF. The CDR3 DNA is TGTGCCAGCAGTAACAGTCGTGTCTACGAGCAGTACTTC.

This chain links TRBV7-2 with TRBJ1-2, with D possibly TRBD1 on 5 matching bases. Trimming pared 7 bases from V and 4 bases from J, leaving 13 bases between. Germline V gives CDR1 SGHTA, CDR2 FQGNSA. The CDR3 totals 13 residues. CDR3 sequence: CASKAGGGYGYTF. The DNA for the CDR3 is TGTGCCAGCAAGGCGGGGGGAGGCTATGGCTACACCTTC. Combining the CDR3 with reference TRBV7-2 and TRBJ1-2 gives the whole variable domain GAGVSQSPSNKVTEKGKDVELRCDPISGHTALYWYRQSLGQGLEFLIYFQGNSAPDKSGLPSDRFSAERTGGSVSTLTIQRTQQEDSAVYLCASKAGGGYGYTFGSGTRLTVV.

V and J are TRBV14 and TRBJ2-5, with D perhaps matching TRBD2 (5 bases). The germline CDR1 and CDR2 sequences are SGHDN and FVKESK. The CDR3 runs to 16 residues. V lost 8 bases and J 5 bases, leaving 24 bases between the germline ends. CDR3 bases: TGTGCCAGCCATAGAGGGTCGGTTATATTGTCGGAGACCCAGTACTTC. It codes for CASHRGSVILSETQYF.

V gene TRBV10-3 combines with J gene TRBJ1-5, with D maybe TRBD1 (6 bases). Germline V CDR1 and CDR2: ENHRY, SYGVKD. CDR3 length: 12 residues. The V gene lost 8 bases and the J gene lost 4 bases, with 9 bases spanning the gap. The CDR3 loop is CAIGQSNQPQHF. CDR3 nucleotides: TGTGCCATCGGACAGTCAAATCAGCCCCAGCATTTT.

This chain links TRBV14 with TRBJ2-1; D uncertain. The CDR3 is 13 residues long. Between the trimmed V and J ends, which lost 0 bases and 8 bases, there was a span of 8 bases. Per germline, CDR1 SGHDN and CDR2 FVKESK. CDR3 loop: CASSQDWVDEQFF. Here the CDR3 DNA reads TGTGCCAGCAGCCAAGATTGGGTCGATGAGCAGTTCTTC.

V is TRBV7-2 and J is TRBJ2-1, with 7 bases that match TRBD2. The germline gives CDR1 SGHTA, CDR2 FQGNSA. The CDR3 runs to 18 residues. The trim removed 2 bases at V and 3 bases at J, leaving 13 bases unmatched. In DNA form, the CDR3 reads TGTGCCAGCAGCTTAAACAACATATGGGGCGGGGGCTACAATGAGCAGTTCTTC. The encoded protein is CASSLNNIWGGGYNEQFF.